This T cell receptor (beta chain) was observed in a study of blood T cell repertoires in COVID-19. Study as a whole: Acute-phase and convalescent COVID-19 samples originated in the United States, Italy and Spain. PBMCs, B-cell-depleted T cells, or T cells were the source of the cDNA or gDNA that made up the material.

Study processing details: Estimation of nucleated cell counts was performed using reference gene primer amplification. Libraries were prepared by immunoSEQ multiplex PCR; TCRdb keeps only in-frame clonotypes and omits some of them. D and trimming come from the DNA, and the V and J calls and clone size come from that table. The profile shows about 160,000 clones, nearly 80% of them singletons. CDR1 is GTSNPN, CDR2 SVGIG, per germline (reference sequence). Trimming left V 3 bases short and J 7 bases short, with 13 bases between. CDR3 length equals 13 residues. The sequence derives from a woman of 80 years or more with acute or convalescent COVID-19. What was sequenced was peripheral blood. V and J are TRBV30 and TRBJ1-5; D is possibly TRBD1 (5 bases). CDR3 nucleotides: TGTGCCTGGAGCGTCCGGTCAGGGCAGCCCCAGCATTTT. This sequence encodes CAWSVRSGQPQHF.